This T cell receptor beta chain was found in a study of T cells in Graves' hyperthyroidism and ophthalmopathy. Whole-study findings and limits: Ophthalmopathy and stable hyperthyroidism were told apart by a 13 V-J model.

Authors of the study amplified TCR beta CDR3 regions from RNA transcripts. When the TCR CDR3 underwent first-round RT-PCR, the HTBI primer set was used. Each CDR3 protein is one row after TCRdb ran MiXCR on the multiplex PCR reads. The sample has about 500,000 distinct CDR3 sequences, over 15% seen once. Fresh peripheral blood, 10 ml, yielded the PBMCs. This clonotype was seen at least ten times. Its specificity is unknown. Trimming removed 5 bases at V and 0 bases at J, with 5 bases between. The CDR3 is made up of 12 amino acids. Per the germline V gene, CDR1 is DFQATT and CDR2 is SNEGSKA (reference sequence).

V and J are TRBV20-1 and TRBJ2-1; no clear D. Input material: blood. The sequence was collected from a woman aged 18-29 years with Graves' hyperthyroidism. CDR3 DNA sequence: TGCAGTGCTTCCAGCTCCTACAATGAGCAGTTCTTC. Amino acid sequence: CSASSSYNEQFF.